Listed below are T cell receptor beta chains from one sample, sequenced in a study of blood T cell repertoires in COVID-19. Repertoires were generated with immunoSEQ multiplex PCR, while TCRdb's copy carries only in-frame clones and drops some. This table holds 250,000 or so clones, 85% found once. Sequenced sample: peripheral blood. The receptors come from an older woman with active or convalescent COVID-19. Each CDR3 is given with its conserved first and last residue. Fields, in order: V gene, CDR3 protein.

V: TRBV11-2
CDR3: CASSGDRELGGYTF

V: TRBV6-5
CDR3: CASSPRLARGDTQYF

V: TRBV7-2
CDR3: CASRRGSGRETQYF

V: TRBV7-3
CDR3: CASSAGTGDTGELFF

V: TRBV27
CDR3: CASSPGTVSYNEQFF

V: TRBV11-3
CDR3: CASSARDSNEQFF

V: TRBV3-1/TRBV3-2
CDR3: CASSPSRSGAYTDTQYF

V: TRBV5-1
CDR3: CASSPGQGEVDTQYF

V: TRBV7-2
CDR3: CASSRGLARGETQYF

V: TRBV19
CDR3: CASRQQGATNEKLFF

V: TRBV3-1/TRBV3-2
CDR3: CASSQDPGRSEAFF

V: TRBV3-1/TRBV3-2
CDR3: CASSQGGGAPEAFF

V: TRBV6-5
CDR3: CASRGSRGTDTQYF

V: TRBV29-1
CDR3: CSVEDRGQGNTEAFF

V: TRBV6-4
CDR3: CASSDFSNEQFF

V: TRBV30
CDR3: CAWSGLAGIDTQYF

V: TRBV6-6
CDR3: CASRSQGLGEKLFF

V: TRBV12-2
CDR3: CASKNRGGYTF

V: TRBV7-6
CDR3: CASSLGTGDSYNEQFF

V: TRBV5-1
CDR3: CASSHGRQSVNEQFF

V: TRBV13
CDR3: CASRLTGPGTQYF

V: TRBV9
CDR3: CASSVGSDPNTGELFF

V: TRBV7-8
CDR3: CASSLERSGQGASEAFF

V: TRBV16
CDR3: CASSQSDRVGTQYF

V: TRBV2
CDR3: CASGTLNQPQHF

V: TRBV6-5
CDR3: CASSMTGSRNEQYF

V: TRBV6-5
CDR3: CASTHTGDSYNEQFF

V: TRBV29-1
CDR3: CSVAPHLRPEETQYF